This T cell receptor beta chain is drawn from a study of blood T cell repertoires in COVID-19. Study summary: Samples of COVID-19 (acute and convalescent) were obtained from the United States, Italy and Spain. Sources were T cells, B-cell-depleted T cells, or PBMCs; the material itself was cDNA or gDNA.

There are 14 residues in the CDR3. CDR1 is SGHRS, CDR2 YFSETQ, per germline. V dropped 0 bases and J dropped 11; count of bases not matched to a gene: 10. The authors' processing: By means of reference gene primer amplification, nucleated cell counts were estimated. Sequencing was performed with immunoSEQ multiplex PCR; in TCRdb, only in-frame clones are kept and a portion is missing. That table supplies the V and J calls and clone size; D and trimming were determined from the DNA. This sample yields about 150,000 clones, of which roughly four fifths are seen a single time; 15% belongs to the top ten.

The specimen was peripheral blood. The chain uses TRBV5-1 and TRBJ2-7; 8 positions agree with TRBD1. The source of this sequence is a human donor with acute or convalescent COVID-19. The donor label of this sample is uncertain. This chain's CDR3 is CASSLAPDRDGKYF. CDR3 sequence (DNA): TGCGCCAGCAGCTTGGCCCCGGACAGGGATGGGAAGTACTTC.